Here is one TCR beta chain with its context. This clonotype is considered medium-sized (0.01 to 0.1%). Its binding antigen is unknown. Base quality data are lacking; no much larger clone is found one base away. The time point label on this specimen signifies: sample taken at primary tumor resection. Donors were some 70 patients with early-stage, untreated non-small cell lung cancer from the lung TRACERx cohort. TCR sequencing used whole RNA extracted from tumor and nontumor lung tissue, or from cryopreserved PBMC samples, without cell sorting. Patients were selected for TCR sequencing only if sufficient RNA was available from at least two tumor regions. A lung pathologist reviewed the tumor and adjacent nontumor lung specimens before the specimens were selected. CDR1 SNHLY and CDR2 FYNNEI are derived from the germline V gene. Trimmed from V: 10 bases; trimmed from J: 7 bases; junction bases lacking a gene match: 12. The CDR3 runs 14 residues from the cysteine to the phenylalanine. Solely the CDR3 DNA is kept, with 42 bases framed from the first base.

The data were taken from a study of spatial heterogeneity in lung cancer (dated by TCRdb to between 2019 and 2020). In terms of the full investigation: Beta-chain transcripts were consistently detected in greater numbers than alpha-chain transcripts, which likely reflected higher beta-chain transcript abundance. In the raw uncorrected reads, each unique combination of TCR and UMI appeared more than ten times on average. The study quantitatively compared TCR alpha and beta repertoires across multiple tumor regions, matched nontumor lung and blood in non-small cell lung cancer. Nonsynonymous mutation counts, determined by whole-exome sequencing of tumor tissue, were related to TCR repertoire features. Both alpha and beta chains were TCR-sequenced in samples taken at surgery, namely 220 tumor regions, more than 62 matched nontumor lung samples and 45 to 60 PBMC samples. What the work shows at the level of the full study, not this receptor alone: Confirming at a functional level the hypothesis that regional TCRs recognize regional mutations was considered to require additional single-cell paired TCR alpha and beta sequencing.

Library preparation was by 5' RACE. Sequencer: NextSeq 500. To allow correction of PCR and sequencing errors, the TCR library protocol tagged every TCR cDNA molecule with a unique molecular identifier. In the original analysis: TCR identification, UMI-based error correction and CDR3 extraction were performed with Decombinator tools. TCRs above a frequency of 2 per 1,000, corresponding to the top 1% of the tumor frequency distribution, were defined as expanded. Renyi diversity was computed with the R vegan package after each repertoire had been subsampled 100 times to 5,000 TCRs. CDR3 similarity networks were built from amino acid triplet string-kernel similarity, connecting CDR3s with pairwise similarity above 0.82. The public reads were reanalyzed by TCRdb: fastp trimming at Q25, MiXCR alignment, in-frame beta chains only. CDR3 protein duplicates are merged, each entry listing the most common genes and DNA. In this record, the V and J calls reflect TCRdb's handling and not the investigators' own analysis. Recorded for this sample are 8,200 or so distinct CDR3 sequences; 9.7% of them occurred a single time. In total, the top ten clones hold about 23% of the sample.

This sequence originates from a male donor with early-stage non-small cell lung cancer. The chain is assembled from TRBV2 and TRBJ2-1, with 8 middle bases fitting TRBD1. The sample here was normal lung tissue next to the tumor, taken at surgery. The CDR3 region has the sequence CATPLGQAFNEQFF. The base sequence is TGTGCCACGCCTCTGGGACAGGCTTTTAATGAGCAGTTCTTC.